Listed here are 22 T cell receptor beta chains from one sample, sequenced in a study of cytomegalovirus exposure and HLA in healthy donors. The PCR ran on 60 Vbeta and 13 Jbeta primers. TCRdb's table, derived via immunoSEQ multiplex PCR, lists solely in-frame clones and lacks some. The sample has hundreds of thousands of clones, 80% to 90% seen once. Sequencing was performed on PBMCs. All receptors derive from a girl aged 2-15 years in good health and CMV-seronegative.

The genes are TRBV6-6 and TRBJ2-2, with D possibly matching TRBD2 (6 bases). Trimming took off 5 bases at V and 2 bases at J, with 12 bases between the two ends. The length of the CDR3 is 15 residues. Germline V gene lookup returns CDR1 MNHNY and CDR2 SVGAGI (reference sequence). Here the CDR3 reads CASSHPGLNTGELFF. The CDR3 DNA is TGTGCCAGCAGTCACCCGGGACTTAACACCGGGGAGCTGTTTTTT.

The CDR3 bases are TGTGCCAGCAGCTTAGCATCCGGGACTACTACCTACGAGCAGTACTTC. Its protein product is CASSLASGTTTYEQYF. This chain links TRBV11-2 with TRBJ2-7; the match to TRBD2 covers 7 bases. The CDR3 totals 16 residues. V lost 1 base and J lost 2; bases outside the gene matches: 8. Germline V gene data show CDR1 as SGHAT and CDR2 as FQNNGV.

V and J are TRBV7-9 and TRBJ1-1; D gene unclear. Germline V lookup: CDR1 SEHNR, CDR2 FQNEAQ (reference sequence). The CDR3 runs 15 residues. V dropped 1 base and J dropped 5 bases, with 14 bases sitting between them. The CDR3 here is CASSLGLGGSTEAFF. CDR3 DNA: TGTGCCAGCAGCTTAGGACTCGGAGGGAGTACTGAAGCTTTCTTT.

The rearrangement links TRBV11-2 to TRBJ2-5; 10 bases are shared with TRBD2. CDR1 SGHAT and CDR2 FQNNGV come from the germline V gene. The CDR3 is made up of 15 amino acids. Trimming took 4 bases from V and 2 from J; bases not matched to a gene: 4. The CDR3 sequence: CASSSLAGIQETQYF. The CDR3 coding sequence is TGTGCCAGCAGCTCACTAGCGGGAATACAAGAGACCCAGTACTTC.

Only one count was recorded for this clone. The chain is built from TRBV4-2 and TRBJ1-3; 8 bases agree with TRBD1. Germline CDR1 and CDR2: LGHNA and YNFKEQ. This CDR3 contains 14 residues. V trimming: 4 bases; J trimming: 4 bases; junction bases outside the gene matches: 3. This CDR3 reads CASSLSGGGNTIYF. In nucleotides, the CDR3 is TGTGCCAGCAGCCTTTCAGGGGGCGGAAACACCATATATTTT.

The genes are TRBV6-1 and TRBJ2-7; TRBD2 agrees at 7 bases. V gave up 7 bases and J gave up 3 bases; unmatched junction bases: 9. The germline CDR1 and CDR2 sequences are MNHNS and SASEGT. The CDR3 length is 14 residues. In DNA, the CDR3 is TGTGCCAGCACCGACGGGGCGGGGGACTACGAGCAGTACTTC. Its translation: CASTDGAGDYEQYF.

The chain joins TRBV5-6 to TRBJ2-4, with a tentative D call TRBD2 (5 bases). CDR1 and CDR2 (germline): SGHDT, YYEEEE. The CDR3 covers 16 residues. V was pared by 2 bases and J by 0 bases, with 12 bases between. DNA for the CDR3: TGTGCCAGCAGCTTCCTCGAGGGCCTAGCCAAAAACATTCAGTACTTC. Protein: CASSFLEGLAKNIQYF. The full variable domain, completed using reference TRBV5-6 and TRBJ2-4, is DAGVTQSPTHLIKTRGQQVTLRCSPKSGHDTVSWYQQALGQGPQFIFQYYEEEERQRGNFPDRFSGHQFPNYSSELNVNALLLGDSALYLCASSFLEGLAKNIQYFGAGTRLSVL.

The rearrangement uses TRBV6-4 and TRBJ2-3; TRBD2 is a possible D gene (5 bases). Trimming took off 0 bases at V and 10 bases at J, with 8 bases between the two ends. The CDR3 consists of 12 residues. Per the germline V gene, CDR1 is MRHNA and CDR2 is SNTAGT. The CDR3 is CASSDSGRAQYF. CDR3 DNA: TGTGCCAGCAGTGACTCCGGGCGGGCGCAGTATTTT.

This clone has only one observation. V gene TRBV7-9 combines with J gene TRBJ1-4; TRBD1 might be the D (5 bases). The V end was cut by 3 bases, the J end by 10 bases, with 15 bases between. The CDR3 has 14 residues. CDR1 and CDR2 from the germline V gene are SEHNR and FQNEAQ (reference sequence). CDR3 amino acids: CASSFGRADGKLFF. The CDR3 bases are TGTGCCAGCAGCTTCGGCAGGGCAGATGGAAAACTGTTTTTT.

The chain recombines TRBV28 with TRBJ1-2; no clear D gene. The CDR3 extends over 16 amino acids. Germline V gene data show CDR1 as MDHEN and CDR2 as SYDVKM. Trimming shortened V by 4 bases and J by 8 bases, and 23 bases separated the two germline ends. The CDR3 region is CASSSPSLRGAGGYTF. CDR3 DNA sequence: TGTGCCAGCAGTTCACCCTCCCTTCGCGGTGCTGGGGGCTACACCTTC.

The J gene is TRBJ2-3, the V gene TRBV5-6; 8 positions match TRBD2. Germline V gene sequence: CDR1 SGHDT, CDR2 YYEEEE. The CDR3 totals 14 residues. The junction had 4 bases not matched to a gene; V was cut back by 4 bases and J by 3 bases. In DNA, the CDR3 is TGTGCCAGCAGCGGGACTAGTTTAACAGATACGCAGTATTTT. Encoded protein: CASSGTSLTDTQYF.

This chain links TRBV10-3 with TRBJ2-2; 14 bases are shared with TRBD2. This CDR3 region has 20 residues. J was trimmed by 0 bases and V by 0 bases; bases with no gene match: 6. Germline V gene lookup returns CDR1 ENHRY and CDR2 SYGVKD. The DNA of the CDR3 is TGTGCCATCAGTGAGTCGCCGGGACTAGCGGGGGACTCGAACACCGGGGAGCTGTTTTTT. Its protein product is CAISESPGLAGDSNTGELFF.

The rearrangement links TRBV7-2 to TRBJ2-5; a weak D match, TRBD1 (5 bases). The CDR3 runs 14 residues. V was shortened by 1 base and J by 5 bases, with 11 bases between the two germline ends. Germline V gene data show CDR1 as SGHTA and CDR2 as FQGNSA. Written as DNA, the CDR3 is TGTGCCAGCAGCTTAGTGGGGCTCCGGGAGACCCAGTACTTC. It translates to CASSLVGLRETQYF.

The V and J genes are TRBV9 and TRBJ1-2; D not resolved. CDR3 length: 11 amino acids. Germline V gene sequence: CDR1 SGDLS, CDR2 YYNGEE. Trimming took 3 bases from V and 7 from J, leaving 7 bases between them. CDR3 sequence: CASSGVFGYTF. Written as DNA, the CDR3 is TGTGCCAGCAGCGGCGTTTTTGGCTACACCTTC. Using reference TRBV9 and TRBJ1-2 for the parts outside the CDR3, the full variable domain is DSGVTQTPKHLITATGQRVTLRCSPRSGDLSVYWYQQSLDQGLQFLIQYYNGEERAKGNILERFSAQQFPDLHSELNLSSLELGDSALYFCASSGVFGYTFGSGTRLTVV.

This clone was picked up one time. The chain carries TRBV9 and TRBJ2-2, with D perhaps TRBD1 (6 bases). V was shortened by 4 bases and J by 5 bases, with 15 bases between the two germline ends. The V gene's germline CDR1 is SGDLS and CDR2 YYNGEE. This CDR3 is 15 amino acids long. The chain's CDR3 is CASSPGTLITGELFF. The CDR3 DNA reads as TGTGCCAGCAGCCCCGGGACACTCATAACCGGGGAGCTGTTTTTT.

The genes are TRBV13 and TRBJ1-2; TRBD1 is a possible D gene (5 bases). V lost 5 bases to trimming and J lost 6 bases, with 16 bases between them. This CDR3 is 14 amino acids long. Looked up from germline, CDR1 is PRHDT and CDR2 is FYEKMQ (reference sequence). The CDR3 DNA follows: TGTGCCAGCAGCCCAAGGGGAACGGCAGATGGCTACACCTTC. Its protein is CASSPRGTADGYTF.

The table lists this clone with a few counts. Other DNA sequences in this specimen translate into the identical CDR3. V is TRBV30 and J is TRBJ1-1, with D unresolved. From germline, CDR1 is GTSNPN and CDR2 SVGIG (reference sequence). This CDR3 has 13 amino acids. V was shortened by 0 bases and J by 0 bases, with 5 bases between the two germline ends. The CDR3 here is CAWSVNMNTEAFF. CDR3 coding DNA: TGTGCCTGGAGTGTCAACATGAACACTGAAGCTTTCTTT.

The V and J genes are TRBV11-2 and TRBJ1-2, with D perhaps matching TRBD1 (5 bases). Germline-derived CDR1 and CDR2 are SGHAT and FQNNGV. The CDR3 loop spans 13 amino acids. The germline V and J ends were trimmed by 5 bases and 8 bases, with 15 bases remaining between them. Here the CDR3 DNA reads TGTGCCAGCAGCCCACCCCCCCGGGGGGGCTACACCTTC. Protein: CASSPPPRGGYTF.

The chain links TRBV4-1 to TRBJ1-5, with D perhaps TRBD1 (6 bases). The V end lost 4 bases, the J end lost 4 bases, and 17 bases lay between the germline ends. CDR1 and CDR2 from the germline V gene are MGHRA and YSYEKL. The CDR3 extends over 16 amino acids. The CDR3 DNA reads TGCGCCAGCAGCCCGCAGGCCGGGACATTGAATCAGCCCCAGCATTTT. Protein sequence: CASSPQAGTLNQPQHF.

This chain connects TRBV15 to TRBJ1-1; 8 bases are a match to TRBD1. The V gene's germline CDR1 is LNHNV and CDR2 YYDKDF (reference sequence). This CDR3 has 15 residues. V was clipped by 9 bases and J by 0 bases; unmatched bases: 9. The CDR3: CATHLTGVMNTEAFF. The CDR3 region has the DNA TGTGCCACGCATTTGACAGGGGTTATGAACACTGAAGCTTTCTTT.

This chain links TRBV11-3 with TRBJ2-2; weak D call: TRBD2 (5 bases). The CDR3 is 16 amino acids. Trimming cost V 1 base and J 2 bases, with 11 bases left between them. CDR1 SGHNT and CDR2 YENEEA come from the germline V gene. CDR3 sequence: CASSLVAGLNTGELFF. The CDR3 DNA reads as TGTGCCAGCAGCTTAGTGGCTGGACTTAACACCGGGGAGCTGTTTTTT.

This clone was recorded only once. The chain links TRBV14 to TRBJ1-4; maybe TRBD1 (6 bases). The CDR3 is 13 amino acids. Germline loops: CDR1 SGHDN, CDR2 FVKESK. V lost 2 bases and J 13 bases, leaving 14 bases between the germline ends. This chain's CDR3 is CASSQSDGTPLFF. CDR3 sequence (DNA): TGTGCCAGCAGCCAAAGTGACGGGACACCACTGTTTTTT. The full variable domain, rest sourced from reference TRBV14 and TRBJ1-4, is EAGVTQFPSHSVIEKGQTVTLRCDPISGHDNLYWYRRVMGKEIKFLLHFVKESKQDESGMPNNRFLAERTGGTYSTLKVQPAELEDSGVYFCASSQSDGTPLFFGSGTQLSVL.